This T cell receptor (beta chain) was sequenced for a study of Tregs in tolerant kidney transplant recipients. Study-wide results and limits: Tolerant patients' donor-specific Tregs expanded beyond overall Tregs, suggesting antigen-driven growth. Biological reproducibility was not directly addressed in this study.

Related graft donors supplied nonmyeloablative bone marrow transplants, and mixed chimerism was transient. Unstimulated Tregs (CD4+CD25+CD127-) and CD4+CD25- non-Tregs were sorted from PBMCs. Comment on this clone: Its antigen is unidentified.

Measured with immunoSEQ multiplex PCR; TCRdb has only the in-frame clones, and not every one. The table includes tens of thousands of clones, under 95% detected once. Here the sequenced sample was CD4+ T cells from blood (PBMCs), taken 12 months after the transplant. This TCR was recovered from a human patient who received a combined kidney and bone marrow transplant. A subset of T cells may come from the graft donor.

DNA for the CDR3: TGTGCCAGCAGTTACTGGACAGGGGGAGGAACAGATACGCAGTATTTT. It translates to CASSYWTGGGTDTQYF. The rearrangement joins TRBV2 to TRBJ2-3; 10 positions agree with TRBD1. Germline assignment: CDR1 SNHLY and CDR2 FYNNEI. The CDR3 is 16 residues long. V lost 5 bases, J lost 3 bases, and 8 bases stayed unmatched.